The count of the clone carrying this TCR beta chain is one. The method was immunoSEQ multiplex PCR; TCRdb's version includes in-frame clones alone and lacks a portion of them. The profile shows about 210,000 clones, about 91% of them singletons. This CDR3 has 14 residues. With 1 base removed from V and 3 bases from J, the gap between germline ends came to 10 bases. CDR1 SGHTA and CDR2 FQGNSA come from the germline V gene. These data are taken from a study of blood T cell repertoires in COVID-19. On the study more broadly: T cells, B-cell-depleted T cells, or PBMCs provided the cDNA or gDNA that served as material.

Recruits, aged roughly 18 to 95 years, lived in about two dozen US areas. This TCR was recovered from a woman aged 35 to 49 with acute COVID-19. This chain links TRBV7-2 with TRBJ2-7; D is possibly TRBD1 (6 bases). The source material was PBMCs or T cells enriched from blood (not recorded which). CDR3 amino acids: CASSLGGQSYEQYF. CDR3 sequence (DNA): TGTGCCAGCAGCTTAGGGGGGCAGAGCTACGAGCAGTACTTC.